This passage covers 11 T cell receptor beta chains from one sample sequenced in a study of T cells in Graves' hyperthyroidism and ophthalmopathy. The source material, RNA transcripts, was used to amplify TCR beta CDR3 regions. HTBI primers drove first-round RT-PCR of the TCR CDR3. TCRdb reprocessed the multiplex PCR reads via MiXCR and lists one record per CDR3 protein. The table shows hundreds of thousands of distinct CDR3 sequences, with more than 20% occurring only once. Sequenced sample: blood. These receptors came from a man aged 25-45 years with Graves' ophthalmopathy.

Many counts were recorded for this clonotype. CDR3 nucleotide sequence: TGCGCCAGCAGTCAACCGAAGCGGACAGGGGCCGACAATCAGCCCCAGCATTTT. Its translation: CASSQPKRTGADNQPQHF. V usage is TRBV10-2 and J usage is TRBJ1-5; TRBD1 agrees at 9 bases. Trimming took 5 bases from V and 3 from J; bases not matched to a gene: 14. The CDR3 runs 18 residues. Germline V CDR1 and CDR2: WSHSY, SAAADI.

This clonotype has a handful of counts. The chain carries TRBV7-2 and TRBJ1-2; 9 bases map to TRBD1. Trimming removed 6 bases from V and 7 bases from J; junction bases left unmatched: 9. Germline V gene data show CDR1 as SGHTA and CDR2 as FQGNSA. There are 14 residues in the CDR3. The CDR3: CASSPAGTGLGYTF. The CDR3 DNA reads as TGTGCCAGCAGTCCGGCCGGGACAGGGCTTGGCTACACCTTC.

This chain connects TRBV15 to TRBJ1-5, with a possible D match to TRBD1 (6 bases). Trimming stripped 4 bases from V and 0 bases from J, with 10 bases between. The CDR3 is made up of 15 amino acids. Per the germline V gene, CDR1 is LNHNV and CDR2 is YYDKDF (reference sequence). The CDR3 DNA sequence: TGTGCCACCAGCATTGGACAGAATAGCAATCAGCCCCAGCATTTT. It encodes CATSIGQNSNQPQHF.

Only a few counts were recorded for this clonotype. The CDR3 bases are TGTGCCAGTAGTCCGCGGGACAGCCCATACACTGAAGCTTTCTTT. Translating it yields CASSPRDSPYTEAFF. V usage is TRBV19 and J usage is TRBJ1-1; TRBD1 matches 7 bases. V gave up 5 bases and J gave up 3 bases; unmatched junction bases: 9. The V gene's germline CDR1 is LNHDA and CDR2 SQIVND (reference sequence). The CDR3 covers 15 residues.

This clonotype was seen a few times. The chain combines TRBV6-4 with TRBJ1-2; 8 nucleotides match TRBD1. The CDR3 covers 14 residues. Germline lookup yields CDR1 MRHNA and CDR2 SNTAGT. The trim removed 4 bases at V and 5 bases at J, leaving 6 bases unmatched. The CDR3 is CASSGGTGSYGYTF. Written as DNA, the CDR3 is TGTGCCAGCAGTGGGGGGACAGGATCTTATGGCTACACCTTC.

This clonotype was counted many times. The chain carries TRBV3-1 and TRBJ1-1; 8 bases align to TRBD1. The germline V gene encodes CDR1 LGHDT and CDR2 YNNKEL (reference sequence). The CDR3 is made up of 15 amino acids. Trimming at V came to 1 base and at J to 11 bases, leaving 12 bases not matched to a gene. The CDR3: CASSQGRLGQGYAFF. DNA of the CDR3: TGTGCCAGCAGCCAAGGAAGGTTAGGACAGGGCTACGCTTTCTTT.

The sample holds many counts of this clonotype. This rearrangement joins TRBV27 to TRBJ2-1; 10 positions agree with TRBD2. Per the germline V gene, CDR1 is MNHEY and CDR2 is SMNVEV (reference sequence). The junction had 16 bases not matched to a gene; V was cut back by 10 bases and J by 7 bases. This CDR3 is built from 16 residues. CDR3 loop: CATQLRASGSFNEQFF. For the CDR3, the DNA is TGTGCCACTCAGCTTCGGGCTAGCGGGAGTTTTAATGAGCAGTTCTTC.

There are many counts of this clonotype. The CDR3 loop is CASRSRGKSYEQYF. CDR3 sequence (DNA): TGTGCCAGCAGATCCCGGGGCAAAAGCTACGAGCAGTACTTC. V and J are TRBV5-6 and TRBJ2-7, with D perhaps matching TRBD1 or TRBD2 (5 bases each). The CDR3 is 14 amino acids. The V gene lost 5 bases and the J gene lost 3 bases, with 15 bases spanning the gap. The V gene's germline CDR1 is SGHDT and CDR2 YYEEEE.

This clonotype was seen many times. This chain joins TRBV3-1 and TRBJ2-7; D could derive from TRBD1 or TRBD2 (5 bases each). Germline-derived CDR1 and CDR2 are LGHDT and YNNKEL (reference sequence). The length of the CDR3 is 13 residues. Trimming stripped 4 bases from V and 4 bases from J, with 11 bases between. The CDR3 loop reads CASSRRGQYEQYF. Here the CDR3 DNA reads TGTGCCAGCAGCCGCCGGGGCCAATACGAGCAGTACTTC.

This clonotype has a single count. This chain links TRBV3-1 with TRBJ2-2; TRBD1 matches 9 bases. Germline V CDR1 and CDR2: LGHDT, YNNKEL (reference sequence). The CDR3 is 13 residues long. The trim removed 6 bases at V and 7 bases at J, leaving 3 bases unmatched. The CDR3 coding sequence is TGTGCCAGCAGGGGACAGGGTATCGGGGAGCTGTTTTTT. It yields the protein CASRGQGIGELFF.

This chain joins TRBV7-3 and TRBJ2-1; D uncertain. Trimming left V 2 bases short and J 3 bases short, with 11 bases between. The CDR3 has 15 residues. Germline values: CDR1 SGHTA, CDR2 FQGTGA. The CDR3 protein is CASSLLTASYNEQFF. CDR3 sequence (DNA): TGTGCCAGCAGCTTACTAACGGCGAGCTACAATGAGCAGTTCTTC.